Below are 2 T cell receptor beta chains sequenced from a single sample in a study of T cell responses to AZD1222 COVID-19 vaccine. Data came from immunoSEQ multiplex PCR; TCRdb stores just in-frame clones and leaves some out. The sample lists 99,000 or so clones; about 88% were seen once. The sequencing here drew on peripheral blood, taken on day 0 of AZD1222 vaccination. Every receptor here comes from an adult in good health.

V and J are TRBV5-6 and TRBJ1-1, with D possibly TRBD1 on 5 matching bases. The CDR3 loop spans 13 amino acids. Germline V gene lookup returns CDR1 SGHDT and CDR2 YYEEEE. V was shortened by 4 bases and J by 11 bases, with 18 bases between the two germline ends. The CDR3, as DNA: TGTGCCAGCAGCCTAGGGACTCCTAGGGAGGCTTTCTTT. This translates into CASSLGTPREAFF.

The chain recombines TRBV2 with TRBJ2-7; D is uncertain. Trimming took 3 bases from V and 4 from J, leaving 10 bases between them. This CDR3 is built from 13 residues. Germline V gives CDR1 SNHLY, CDR2 FYNNEI. In nucleotides, the CDR3 is TGTGCCAGCAGTGAGTCTTCTAGATACGAGCAGTACTTC. Translating it yields CASSESSRYEQYF.